One and the same sample provided the 20 T cell receptor beta chains below, sequenced in a study of blood T cell repertoires in COVID-19. Method: immunoSEQ multiplex PCR; TCRdb's copy keeps in-frame clones and lacks some. The data show about 190,000 clones, more than 70% seen once. Source material: peripheral blood. Every receptor here comes from a woman in her forties who had recovered from COVID-19.

There are many counts of this clone. The J gene is TRBJ2-1, the V gene TRBV10-3; TRBD2 matches 10 bases. This CDR3 spans 14 amino acids. V trimming: 2 bases; J trimming: 7 bases; junction bases outside the gene matches: 2. Germline V lookup: CDR1 ENHRY, CDR2 SYGVKD. CDR3 protein: CAISEASGGNEQFF. CDR3 nucleotide sequence: TGTGCCATCAGTGAGGCTAGCGGGGGAAATGAGCAGTTCTTC.

The chain uses TRBV20-1 and TRBJ1-2; no firm D call. This CDR3 comprises 11 residues. Germline lookup yields CDR1 DFQATT and CDR2 SNEGSKA (reference sequence). Between the trimmed V and J ends, which lost 3 bases and 4 bases, there was a span of 6 bases. CDR3 DNA sequence: TGCAGTGCTAGTTATCTCTATGGCTACACCTTC. It encodes CSASYLYGYTF.

This clone was observed a few times. The chain has TRBV28 and TRBJ1-5; D possibly corresponds to TRBD1 (6 bases). CDR1 MDHEN and CDR2 SYDVKM come from the germline V gene. The V end lost 6 bases, the J end lost 5 bases, and 8 bases lay between the germline ends. This CDR3 comprises 12 residues. The CDR3 DNA is TGTGCCAGCAGATCAGGGGATCAGCCCCAGCATTTT. Its protein product is CASRSGDQPQHF.

This clone has only one observation. The genes are TRBV27 and TRBJ1-6, with 9 bases identical to TRBD1. The CDR3 contains 15 residues. In germline, CDR1 is MNHEY, CDR2 SMNVEV (reference sequence). Trimming took 5 bases from V and 11 from J; bases not matched to a gene: 10. CDR3 nucleotide sequence: TGTGCCAGCAGTCCATACTCGGGACAGGGCGCACCCCTCCACTTT. It codes for CASSPYSGQGAPLHF.

This sequence joins TRBV27 and TRBJ2-3; 11 bases are a match to TRBD1. The CDR3 runs 15 residues. Germline V gene data show CDR1 as MNHEY and CDR2 as SMNVEV (reference sequence). Trimming cost V 3 bases and J 6 bases; bases outside gene matches: 5. The CDR3 nucleotides are TGTGCCAGCAGTTTTGTGGGGACAGGGGGGGATACGCAGTATTTT. It translates to CASSFVGTGGDTQYF.

This sequence joins TRBV19 and TRBJ1-2; 10 bases are a match to TRBD1. This CDR3 is built from 20 residues. V lost 7 bases and J lost 5; bases outside the gene matches: 25. Germline CDR1 and CDR2: LNHDA and SQIVND (reference sequence). The CDR3 bases are TGTGCCAGTAACCCAGGAGGGGGACAGGGGAGCAAATTAATTCCTTATGGCTACACCTTC. Its protein product is CASNPGGGQGSKLIPYGYTF.

The J gene is TRBJ2-7, the V gene TRBV13; 7 bases are a match to TRBD1. Germline CDR1 reads PRHDT; CDR2 reads FYEKMQ (reference sequence). V lost 6 bases and J lost 3; bases outside the gene matches: 11. The length of the CDR3 is 15 residues. The CDR3 loop is CASRPMTGSYYEQYF. The CDR3 coding sequence is TGTGCCAGCAGGCCCATGACAGGGTCTTACTACGAGCAGTACTTC.

The chain couples TRBV7-8 to TRBJ2-5, with TRBD2 matching over 9 bases. The length of the CDR3 is 18 residues. Germline V gene data show CDR1 as SGHVS and CDR2 as FQNEAQ. The V and J ends lost 7 bases and 2 bases, in that order; junction bases with no gene match: 17. CDR3 in amino acids: CASTFSSKVSGSQETQYF. In DNA form, the CDR3 reads TGTGCCAGCACTTTTAGCAGTAAGGTTAGCGGGAGTCAAGAGACCCAGTACTTC.

This chain links TRBV20-1 with TRBJ2-5; D is unclear. There are 14 residues in the CDR3. Germline CDR1 reads DFQATT; CDR2 reads SNEGSKA (reference sequence). V shed 3 bases and J shed 5 bases, with 16 bases lying between them. The CDR3 protein is CSASLPPASETQYF. The CDR3 DNA reads as TGCAGTGCTAGTCTCCCGCCCGCGTCGGAGACCCAGTACTTC.

CDR3: CASSEGSSWSREQYF. The DNA for the CDR3 is TGTGCCAGCAGTGAAGGTAGTAGCTGGTCTAGAGAGCAGTACTTC. The chain couples TRBV2 to TRBJ2-7; D not resolved. V lost 1 base to trimming and J lost 7 bases, with 17 bases between them. CDR3 size: 15 residues. Germline V CDR1 and CDR2: SNHLY, FYNNEI.

On this clone: This clone may be a read error of a much larger clone one base away. V gene TRBV28 combines with J gene TRBJ2-7, with D tentatively TRBD1 (6 bases). This CDR3 has 12 amino acids. Trimming cost V 5 bases and J 3 bases, with 8 bases left between them. The germline CDR1 and CDR2 sequences are MDHEN and SYDVKM. DNA of the CDR3: TGTGCCAGCAGTCGGACAGACTACGAGCAGTACTTC. Its protein is CASSRTDYEQYF.

V gene TRBV30 combines with J gene TRBJ2-1; D perhaps matches TRBD2 (5 bases). The CDR3 is made up of 12 amino acids. Germline loops: CDR1 GTSNPN, CDR2 SVGIG (reference sequence). The V and J ends lost 5 bases and 5 bases respectively, with 10 bases between them. CDR3 amino acids: CAWGEWNNEQFF. The DNA for the CDR3 is TGTGCCTGGGGGGAGTGGAACAATGAGCAGTTCTTC.

The table lists this clone with a few counts. The genes are TRBV6-2 or TRBV6-3 and TRBJ2-5, with D possibly TRBD1 on 5 matching bases. CDR1 and CDR2 from the germline V gene are MNHEY and SVGEGT. Deletions cut 3 bases from V and 0 bases from J, with 17 bases between. The CDR3 length is 17 residues. Written as DNA, the CDR3 is TGTGCCAGCAGTTATCCCACCCTTACAGGACACCAAGAGACCCAGTACTTC. It codes for CASSYPTLTGHQETQYF.

CDR3 DNA: TGTGCCAGCAGCCAAGTCTTCGAGCGGGAGTCCGAGAATGAGCAGTTCTTC. It specifies CASSQVFERESENEQFF. V gene TRBV4-2 combines with J gene TRBJ2-1, with 8 bases identical to TRBD2. CDR3 length: 17 residues. In germline, CDR1 is LGHNA, CDR2 YNFKEQ. Germline trimming cut 1 base from V and 7 bases from J; bases unmatched to any gene: 12.

The genes are TRBV27 and TRBJ2-1, with TRBD1 matching 9 bases. The CDR3 is made up of 15 amino acids. Looked up from germline, CDR1 is MNHEY and CDR2 is SMNVEV (reference sequence). The V segment lost 6 bases and the J segment 6 bases; nucleotides outside the gene matches: 9. CDR3 sequence (DNA): TGTGCCAGCAGAATATACCCGGACAGGGGCAATGAGCAGTTCTTC. Amino acid sequence: CASRIYPDRGNEQFF.

The chain has TRBV11-3 and TRBJ2-7, with 8 nucleotides matching TRBD2. With V trimmed by 5 bases and J by 3 bases, 9 bases remained unmatched. The CDR3 is 15 amino acids. The germline gives CDR1 SGHNT, CDR2 YENEEA. CDR3 sequence (DNA): TGTGCCAGCAGCAGAAGCGGGAGTACGGTCTACGAGCAGTACTTC. Residues: CASSRSGSTVYEQYF. The full variable domain, rest sourced from reference TRBV11-3 and TRBJ2-7, is EAGVVQSPRYKIIEKKQPVAFWCNPISGHNTLYWYLQNLGQGPELLIRYENEEAVDDSQLPKDRFSAERLKGVDSTLKIQPAELGDSAVYLCASSRSGSTVYEQYFGPGTRLTVT.

The chain recombines TRBV5-5 with TRBJ1-2; the match to TRBD1 covers 10 bases. Germline V CDR1 and CDR2: SGHKS, YYEKEE (reference sequence). There are 19 residues in the CDR3. Losses at the gene ends were 2 bases for V and 3 bases for J; bases not matched to a gene: 16. CDR3 sequence reads: CASSLSDRGRKGPHYGYTF. CDR3 sequence (DNA): TGTGCCAGCAGCTTATCCGACAGGGGGCGTAAGGGGCCCCACTATGGCTACACCTTC.

This chain uses TRBV23-1 with TRBJ1-4; no firm D call. TRBV23-1 is an ORF for which the function is uncertain. The CDR3 spans 17 residues. The ends were cut back, 0 bases at V and 8 bases at J, with 19 bases in the middle. The CDR3 DNA sequence: TGCGCCAGCAGTCAATCGGTTCCGGGGTCAGGTTGGGAAAAACTGTTTTTT. This sequence encodes CASSQSVPGSGWEKLFF.

For the CDR3, the DNA is TGCAGTGCTAGTTCGGGGGGGCCTAGCAAAAACATTCAGTACTTC. It specifies CSASSGGPSKNIQYF. The V and J genes are TRBV20-1 and TRBJ2-4, with 8 bases identical to TRBD2. The CDR3 covers 15 residues. Looked up from germline, CDR1 is DFQATT and CDR2 is SNEGSKA (reference sequence). The V gene end was trimmed by 3 bases and the J gene end by 3 bases; junction bases not matched to a gene: 7.

DNA for the CDR3: TGTGCCAGCAGTGAAACCGGGACAGGGGGCTACGAGCAGTACTTC. It encodes CASSETGTGGYEQYF. V gene TRBV6-1 combines with J gene TRBJ2-7; the match to TRBD1 covers 11 bases. Germline V CDR1 and CDR2: MNHNS, SASEGT. CDR3 length equals 15 residues. The trim removed 2 bases at V and 3 bases at J, leaving 3 bases unmatched.